These 29 T cell receptor beta chains share one sample of origin, sequenced in a study of blood T cells in healthy people across ages. Primed by a sample-barcoded 5' primer and a J-beta primer mix, a second PCR proceeded for roughly 7 to 12 cycles. TCRdb independently ran MiXCR on the 5' RACE reads; one entry per CDR3 protein. The table includes around 900,000 distinct CDR3 sequences, 29% detected once. Specimen: blood. All receptors derive from a woman at least 80 years old in good health.

The rearrangement joins TRBV15 to TRBJ2-1; D is perhaps TRBD1 (6 bases). Germline CDR1 is LNHNV and CDR2 is YYDKDF (reference sequence). The V end lost 0 bases, the J end lost 1 base, and 10 bases lay between the germline ends. The CDR3 runs to 16 residues. The CDR3 DNA reads as TGTGCCACCAGCAGAGACGGACAGAATTCCTACAATGAGCAGTTCTTC. As protein: CATSRDGQNSYNEQFF. The full variable domain, in which reference TRBV15 and TRBJ2-1 provide the parts outside the CDR3, is DAMVIQNPRYQVTQFGKPVTLSCSQTLNHNVMYWYQQKSSQAPKLLFHYYDKDFNNEADTPDNFQSRRPNTSFCFLDIRSPGLGDTAMYLCATSRDGQNSYNEQFFGPGTRLTVL.

This clonotype was observed at least ten times. The rearrangement uses TRBV12-3 or TRBV12-4 and TRBJ1-2, with TRBD1 matching over 11 bases. The CDR3 runs to 16 residues. V shed 7 bases and J 1 base; nucleotides not matched to a gene: 8. CDR3 residues: CASIRTGGVNNYGYTF. The CDR3 DNA reads TGTGCCAGCATCCGGACAGGGGGCGTCAATAACTATGGCTACACCTTC.

The V and J genes are TRBV4-2 and TRBJ2-1; 13 nucleotides align to TRBD2. The length of the CDR3 is 15 residues. V lost 4 bases to trimming and J lost 8 bases; unmatched junction nucleotides: 5. CDR1 and CDR2 from the germline V gene are LGHNA and YNFKEQ. DNA for the CDR3: TGTGCCAGCAGCCCGGGACTAGCGGGATCCCATGAGCAGTTCTTC. It translates to CASSPGLAGSHEQFF.

As for this clonotype: A much larger clone lies a single base off, so this may be a read error. The gene calls are TRBV2 and TRBJ2-5; 8 bases are shared with TRBD2. The CDR3 spans 15 residues. Per the germline V gene, CDR1 is SNHLY and CDR2 is FYNNEI. V lost 5 bases and J lost 11; bases outside the gene matches: 16. This CDR3 reads CASSPWSGGSYVQYF. In DNA form, the CDR3 reads TGTGCCAGCAGTCCCTGGAGCGGGGGCAGTTACGTGCAGTACTTC.

This clonotype was recorded at least ten times. V gene TRBV5-1 combines with J gene TRBJ2-1; tentative D call: TRBD2 (6 bases). V gave up 4 bases and J gave up 0 bases, with 11 bases separating them. Germline V gene lookup returns CDR1 SGHRS and CDR2 YFSETQ. CDR3 size: 15 residues. CDR3 bases: TGCGCCAGCAGCCCTACTAGCAACTCCTACAATGAGCAGTTCTTC. This encodes CASSPTSNSYNEQFF.

This clonotype was seen only a few times. A clone one base away is much larger, so this may be a read error. The rearrangement uses TRBV7-6 and TRBJ2-3, with D unclear. The CDR3 covers 15 residues. V was pared by 5 bases and J by 0 bases, with 12 bases between. Germline V gene lookup returns CDR1 SGHVS and CDR2 FNYEAQ. The CDR3 is CASSARPLSTDTQYF. CDR3 sequence (DNA): TGTGCCAGCAGCGCCCGCCCGCTTAGCACAGATACGCAGTATTTT.

Details on this clonotype: Since a much larger clone is just one base distant, this may be a read error. The DNA of the CDR3 is TGTGCCAGCAGCACATCCACAGGGACGAGGGGCTACAATGAGCAGTTCTTC. It yields the protein CASSTSTGTRGYNEQFF. The V call is TRBV5-4, the J call TRBJ2-1, with a tentative D call TRBD1 (6 bases). V was pared by 4 bases and J by 3 bases, with 20 bases between. The CDR3 totals 17 residues. Germline assignment: CDR1 SGHNT and CDR2 YYREEE (reference sequence).

Only a few counts were recorded for this clonotype. The CDR3: CASSQGGGTYGYTF. DNA for the CDR3: TGTGCCAGCAGCCAAGGCGGCGGCACCTATGGCTACACCTTC. The chain employs TRBV14 and TRBJ1-2; D uncertain. Trimming left V 1 base short and J 4 bases short, with 10 bases between. The CDR3 is made up of 14 amino acids. The germline CDR1 and CDR2 sequences are SGHDN and FVKESK.

V usage is TRBV7-9 and J usage is TRBJ1-2; D remains ambiguous. The CDR3 is made up of 15 amino acids. V was clipped by 2 bases and J by 7 bases, with 17 bases between them. Germline CDR1 and CDR2: SEHNR and FQNEAQ (reference sequence). The CDR3, as DNA: TGTGCCAGCAGCTTAACTCCCGTTCCCGGGAGTGGCTACACCTTC. It yields the protein CASSLTPVPGSGYTF.

This clonotype turned up a few times. The CDR3 sequence is CASSLALTPVNTEAFF. CDR3 sequence (DNA): TGTGCCAGCAGCTTAGCACTCACACCGGTAAACACTGAAGCTTTCTTT. The chain links TRBV7-2 to TRBJ1-1, with D hard to call. V was clipped by 0 bases and J by 2 bases, with 13 bases between them. This CDR3 spans 16 amino acids. CDR1 SGHTA and CDR2 FQGNSA come from the germline V gene.

About this clonotype itself: A much bigger clone sits one base away, suggesting this may be a read error. The V call is TRBV7-2, the J call TRBJ1-1; TRBD1 is a possible D gene (6 bases). The CDR3 totals 14 residues. Between the trimmed V and J ends, which lost 8 bases and 1 base, there was a span of 14 bases. Germline V lookup: CDR1 SGHTA, CDR2 FQGNSA. CDR3 DNA: TGTGCCAGCGGCTCTGGACAGCAGAACACTGAAGCTTTCTTT. Protein product: CASGSGQQNTEAFF.

The chain employs TRBV7-8 and TRBJ2-5, with 9 bases matching TRBD2. The CDR3 is 17 amino acids. With 1 base clipped from V and 2 bases from J, the junction kept 8 bases outside the gene matches. Germline values: CDR1 SGHVS, CDR2 FQNEAQ. The CDR3 protein is CASSLGVGGGGQETQYF. In DNA, the CDR3 is TGTGCCAGCAGCTTAGGTGTCGGCGGGGGGGGTCAAGAGACCCAGTACTTC.

This clonotype came up once. A much larger clone differs from this one at a single base, so this may be a read error. The chain recombines TRBV4-3 with TRBJ2-3; TRBD2 aligns across 8 bases. Germline loops: CDR1 LGHNA, CDR2 YSLEER. The CDR3 sequence is 15 residues long. CDR3 amino acids: CASSQDSGATGTQYF. The CDR3 nucleotides are TGCGCCAGCAGCCAAGATAGCGGGGCCACAGGTACGCAGTATTTT.

This sequence joins TRBV4-1 and TRBJ2-2, with D perhaps matching TRBD1 or TRBD2 (5 bases each). From germline, CDR1 is MGHRA and CDR2 YSYEKL. V was shortened by 4 bases and J by 2 bases, with 14 bases between the two germline ends. CDR3 size: 16 residues. CDR3 loop: CASSPTGTANTGELFF. The CDR3 DNA is TGCGCCAGCAGCCCCACTGGGACGGCCAACACCGGGGAGCTGTTTTTT.

This clonotype appeared many times. The rearrangement uses TRBV7-2 and TRBJ2-7, with TRBD1 matching 10 bases. Germline V lookup: CDR1 SGHTA, CDR2 FQGNSA. CDR3 size: 14 residues. After removal of 7 bases from V and 4 bases from J, the junction contained 7 bases not matched to a gene. Here the CDR3 reads CASTLDRGRYEQYF. The CDR3 DNA follows: TGTGCCAGCACCTTGGACAGGGGGAGGTACGAGCAGTACTTC.

Details on this clonotype: At one end, the junction sequence differs from germline, possibly due to a read error. The rearrangement joins TRBV19 to TRBJ1-5; D is undetermined. CDR3 length: 15 amino acids. The germline V gene encodes CDR1 LNHDA and CDR2 SQIVND (reference sequence). The DNA of the CDR3 is TGTGCCGGTAGTATAAAAGGGCTTAGCAATCAGCCCCAGCATTTT. This translates into CAGSIKGLSNQPQHF. Combining the CDR3 with reference TRBV19 and TRBJ1-5 gives the whole variable domain DGGITQSPKYLFRKEGQNVTLSCEQNLNHDAMYWYRQDPGQGLRLIYYSQIVNDFQKGDIAEGYSVSREKKESFPLTVTSAQKNPTAFYLCAGSIKGLSNQPQHFGDGTRLSIL.

This clonotype was counted many times. This rearrangement joins TRBV4-3 to TRBJ2-3; 14 bases line up with TRBD2. The CDR3 length is 16 residues. CDR1 is LGHNA and CDR2 is YSLEER in the germline V gene. Trimming removed 4 bases from V and 4 bases from J; junction bases left unmatched: 4. DNA of the CDR3: TGCGCCAGCAGCCGATCGGGACTAGCGGGGGCAGATACGCAGTATTTT. Protein product: CASSRSGLAGADTQYF.

This chain links TRBV12-5 with TRBJ2-3, with 10 bases lining up with TRBD2. The trim removed 3 bases at V and 8 bases at J, leaving 8 bases unmatched. Germline CDR1 is LGHNT and CDR2 is FRNRAP. This CDR3 has 15 residues. CDR3: CASGLSASGRGTQYF. The CDR3 DNA is TGTGCTAGTGGTTTATCGGCTAGCGGGAGAGGTACGCAGTATTTT.

The rearrangement joins TRBV25-1 to TRBJ1-1; a possible D gene is TRBD1 (6 bases). The V gene lost 1 base and the J gene lost 6 bases, with 12 bases spanning the gap. CDR1 and CDR2 from the germline V gene are MGHDK and SYGVNS. CDR3 length: 14 residues. The CDR3 here is CASSEFWGQPEAFF. The CDR3 DNA reads TGTGCCAGCAGTGAATTCTGGGGGCAACCTGAAGCTTTCTTT.

This clonotype was counted many times. The chain has TRBV7-2 and TRBJ1-6; no reliable D call. V lost 2 bases, J lost 14 bases, and 13 bases lay in between. Germline CDR1 is SGHTA and CDR2 is FQGNSA. The CDR3 contains 13 residues. Written as DNA, the CDR3 is TGTGCCAGCAGCTTAAACGGTCAGACGACCCTCCACTTT. Translated: CASSLNGQTTLHF.

The V and J genes are TRBV20-1 and TRBJ2-2; 8 bases agree with TRBD2. Trimming at V came to 6 bases and at J to 7 bases, leaving 7 bases not matched to a gene. Germline V gene sequence: CDR1 DFQATT, CDR2 SNEGSKA (reference sequence). The CDR3 has 13 amino acids. CDR3 coding DNA: TGCAGTGCCCAGGGGACTAGTGTCGGGGAGCTGTTTTTT. Its translation: CSAQGTSVGELFF.

This clonotype has a handful of counts. This chain joins TRBV2 and TRBJ1-5; D is unclear. Trimming cost V 3 bases and J 4 bases, with 10 bases left between them. The CDR3 has 14 amino acids. Germline CDR1 SNHLY, CDR2 FYNNEI. The chain's CDR3 is CASSDGLRNQPQHF. Written as DNA, the CDR3 is TGTGCCAGCAGTGATGGACTGAGAAATCAGCCCCAGCATTTT. The complete variable domain, with remaining parts taken from reference TRBV2 and TRBJ1-5, reads EPEVTQTPSHQVTQMGQEVILRCVPISNHLYFYWYRQILGQKVEFLVSFYNNEISEKSEIFDDQFSVERPDGSNFTLKIRSTKLEDSAMYFCASSDGLRNQPQHFGDGTRLSIL.

This clonotype showed up just a few times. V is TRBV20-1 and J is TRBJ1-1, with TRBD1 matching 9 bases. The CDR3 sequence is 15 residues long. V was pared by 3 bases and J by 4 bases, with 9 bases of the junction left unmatched. Germline V CDR1 and CDR2: DFQATT, SNEGSKA (reference sequence). The CDR3 DNA follows: TGCAGTGCTAGGCTACAGGGGGCTAGGGGCACTGAAGCTTTCTTT. Translation: CSARLQGARGTEAFF.

This clonotype occurred many times. V is TRBV6-5 and J is TRBJ2-5, with D unresolved. Trimming removed 10 bases from V and 4 bases from J, with 7 bases in between. Per germline, CDR1 MNHEY and CDR2 SVGAGI. The CDR3 totals 10 residues. The CDR3 nucleotides are TGTGCCACTACTTTAGAGACCCAGTACTTC. This gives the protein CATTLETQYF.

As to this clonotype: A read error may explain this, as a much larger clone is one base away. The rearrangement uses TRBV20-1 and TRBJ2-1; D is ambiguous. Trimming stripped 3 bases from V and 13 bases from J, with 13 bases between. The CDR3 contains 11 residues. Germline V gene data show CDR1 as DFQATT and CDR2 as SNEGSKA (reference sequence). The CDR3 region has the DNA TGCAGTGCTAGTAGGAAAGAGACCCAGTTCTTC. It yields the protein CSASRKETQFF.

This clonotype came up many times. This rearrangement joins TRBV6-2 or TRBV6-3 to TRBJ2-1, with D possibly matching TRBD1 (7 bases). V was pared by 4 bases and J by 5 bases, with 15 bases between. This CDR3 contains 15 residues. The germline V gene encodes CDR1 MNHEY and CDR2 SVGEGT. CDR3: CASSSAGGGNNEQFF. The CDR3 bases are TGTGCCAGCAGTTCGGCAGGGGGAGGCAACAATGAGCAGTTCTTC.

As to this clonotype: A much more abundant neighbour one base away suggests this may be a read error. V usage is TRBV5-5 and J usage is TRBJ2-1; tentatively, D is TRBD2 (7 bases). The V gene's germline CDR1 is SGHKS and CDR2 YYEKEE (reference sequence). Trimming cost V 3 bases and J 10 bases, with 26 bases left between them. This CDR3 is built from 17 residues. DNA for the CDR3: TGTGCCAGCAGCTCGGGGGGCTTTCGGGGCCCGCCCTACGAGCAGTTCTTC. This codes for CASSSGGFRGPPYEQFF.

This clonotype has more than one count but fewer than ten. This clone may be a read error of a much larger clone one base away. This rearrangement joins TRBV9 to TRBJ2-5, with 9 bases that match TRBD1. The CDR3 has 15 residues. The V gene's germline CDR1 is SGDLS and CDR2 YYNGEE. CDR3 nucleotides: TGTACCAGCAGCGTTGACAGGGGGTGGCAAGAGACCCAGTACTTC. It translates to CTSSVDRGWQETQYF.

The J gene is TRBJ1-5, the V gene TRBV4-1; tentative D call: TRBD1 (6 bases). Per germline, CDR1 MGHRA and CDR2 YSYEKL. This CDR3 spans 14 amino acids. Trimming removed 4 bases from V and 5 bases from J, with 12 bases in between. Here the CDR3 DNA reads TGCGCCAGCAGCCCCTGGGGGCAGGATCAGCCCCAGCATTTT. Translated: CASSPWGQDQPQHF.